Detailed here is one T cell receptor (beta chain). Per the germline V gene, CDR1 is SGHRS and CDR2 is YFSETQ. There are 11 residues in the CDR3. The V and J ends lost 4 bases and 4 bases respectively, with 6 bases between them. The data are from a study of shared clonotypes between healthy human individuals. Here immunoSEQ multiplex PCR was the method, and the copy in TCRdb shows in-frame clones only, minus some. The sample has roughly 570,000 clones, about 98% seen once; the top ten hold approximately 0.33%. Only CD45RO-negative cells positively selected for CCR7 counted as naive CD8 cells, so terminally differentiated effector memory CD45RA+ cells were excluded. The study drew its donors from healthy HIV-negative adults without recent acute infections or vaccinations.

The receptor was derived from a man younger than 45 in good health. The chain joins TRBV5-1 to TRBJ2-7, with D possibly TRBD2 on 6 matching bases. Source material: naive CD8+ T cells sorted from blood. The CDR3 DNA is TGCGCCAGCAGCGGGGGGTACGAGCAGTACTTC. The encoded protein is CASSGGYEQYF.